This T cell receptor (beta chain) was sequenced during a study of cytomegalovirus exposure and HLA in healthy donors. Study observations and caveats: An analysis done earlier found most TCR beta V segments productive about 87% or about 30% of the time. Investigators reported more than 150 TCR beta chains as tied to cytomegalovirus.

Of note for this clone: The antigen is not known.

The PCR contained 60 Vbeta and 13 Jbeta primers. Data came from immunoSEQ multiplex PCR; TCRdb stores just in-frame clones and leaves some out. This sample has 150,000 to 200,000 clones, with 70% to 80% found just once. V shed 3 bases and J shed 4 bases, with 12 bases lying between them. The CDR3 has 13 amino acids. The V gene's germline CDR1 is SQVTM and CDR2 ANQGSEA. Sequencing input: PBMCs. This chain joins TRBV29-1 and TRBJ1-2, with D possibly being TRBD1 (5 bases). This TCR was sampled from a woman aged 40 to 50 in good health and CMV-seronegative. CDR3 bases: TGCAGCGTTGACGTTCTAAGGGGCTATGGCTACACCTTC. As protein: CSVDVLRGYGYTF.